The next 18 T cell receptor beta chains were all read from a single sample in a study of response to subunit inactivated influenza vaccine (dated by TCRdb to the late 2010s). Library method: RT-PCR. Sequencing was carried out with an Illumina HiSeq 2500. Through fastp at Q25 and MiXCR, TCRdb rebuilt clones from the public reads, retaining in-frame beta chains. Rows merge per CDR3 protein into single entries with the most common DNA and genes. Within this sample are more than 200,000 distinct CDR3 sequences, with approximately 12% of them counted one time only. The ten largest clones capture about 7.8% of the sample. The sample here was non-naive T cells sorted from PBMCs, taken 14 to 15 days before vaccination. This specimen's cell subset or site label, interpreted: memory T cell fraction. The source is a man aged 45-65 years who received an inactivated influenza vaccine. Donor details come from another sample of the same person, matched by shared clones.

This clonotype was picked up many times. The rearrangement joins TRBV29-1 to TRBJ2-2; 9 nucleotides line up with TRBD1. CDR1 SQVTM and CDR2 ANQGSEA come from the germline V gene. Trimming at V came to 7 bases and at J to 6 bases, leaving 15 bases not matched to a gene. The CDR3 runs to 16 residues. CDR3 region: CSASATGQGFSGELFF. Written as DNA, the CDR3 is TGCAGCGCTTCTGCCACAGGACAGGGGTTTTCCGGGGAGCTGTTTTTT.

This clonotype was observed a few times. This chain uses TRBV20-1 with TRBJ2-7; 10 nucleotides agree with TRBD2. The CDR3 spans 14 residues. CDR1 and CDR2 (germline): DFQATT, SNEGSKA (reference sequence). The trim removed 6 bases at V and 2 bases at J, leaving 7 bases unmatched. Written as DNA, the CDR3 is TGCAGTGCGCCGGGACTAGCGAACACCTACGAGCAGTACTTC. Its protein product is CSAPGLANTYEQYF.

The genes are TRBV7-9 and TRBJ2-7; 7 bases line up with TRBD2. V lost 1 base, J lost 2 bases, and 5 bases stayed unmatched. The CDR3 extends over 15 amino acids. The germline CDR1 and CDR2 sequences are SEHNR and FQNEAQ (reference sequence). The CDR3 here is CASSLVRAGAYEQYF. CDR3 DNA sequence: TGTGCCAGCAGCTTAGTAAGGGCGGGAGCCTACGAGCAGTACTTC.

The chain joins TRBV12-3 or TRBV12-4 to TRBJ1-6, with D perhaps TRBD1 (5 bases). This CDR3 is built from 15 residues. Deletions cut 6 bases from V and 7 bases from J, with 16 bases between. The CDR3: CASRYEGALNSPLHF. In nucleotides, the CDR3 is TGTGCCAGCAGATACGAAGGGGCCCTAAATTCACCCCTCCACTTT.

There are many counts of this clonotype. The chain joins TRBV3-1 to TRBJ1-3, with D possibly matching TRBD1 (5 bases). This CDR3 spans 15 amino acids. Germline CDR1 LGHDT, CDR2 YNNKEL (reference sequence). Deletions cut 3 bases from V and 6 bases from J, with 15 bases between. In DNA, the CDR3 is TGTGCCAGCAGCCATGGCCCCGGGACGCAAAACACCATATATTTT. It translates to CASSHGPGTQNTIYF.

This clonotype has a count of ten or more. The gene calls are TRBV12-3 or TRBV12-4 and TRBJ2-2; D not resolved. The CDR3 runs to 14 residues. Trimming took off 3 bases at V and 0 bases at J, with 5 bases between the two ends. This CDR3 reads CASSFRANTGELFF. CDR3 DNA: TGTGCCAGCAGTTTCCGCGCGAACACCGGGGAGCTGTTTTTT.

The rearrangement links TRBV29-1 to TRBJ1-1, with 7 nucleotides matching TRBD1. The CDR3 consists of 16 residues. The germline gives CDR1 SQVTM, CDR2 ANQGSEA. V lost 2 bases to trimming and J lost 6 bases; unmatched junction nucleotides: 15. CDR3 region: CSVESGGRGLLPEAFF. The CDR3 DNA sequence: TGCAGCGTTGAATCTGGGGGTAGGGGGCTTTTGCCTGAAGCTTTCTTT.

This clonotype was observed a few times. The CDR3 here is CASSRMGMTGTASNYGYTF. The CDR3 nucleotides are TGCGCCAGCAGCCGGATGGGAATGACCGGGACAGCATCTAACTATGGCTACACCTTC. The chain uses TRBV4-3 and TRBJ1-2; 7 nucleotides line up with TRBD1. The CDR3 runs 19 residues. The germline gives CDR1 LGHNA, CDR2 YSLEER. The trim removed 4 bases at V and 0 bases at J, leaving 17 bases unmatched.

The chain joins TRBV4-3 to TRBJ2-2, with 7 bases fitting TRBD1. Germline V gene sequence: CDR1 LGHNA, CDR2 YSLEER. The CDR3 has 17 amino acids. J gave up 0 bases and V 0 bases, and 4 bases lay outside the gene matches. This CDR3 is CASSQEGGRANTGELFF. DNA for the CDR3: TGCGCCAGCAGCCAAGAAGGGGGCAGGGCGAACACCGGGGAGCTGTTTTTT.

This clonotype was observed a handful of times. The chain employs TRBV18 and TRBJ1-3; perhaps TRBD1 as D (5 bases). V lost 11 bases and J 0 bases, leaving 20 bases between the germline ends. CDR1 is KGHSH and CDR2 is LQKENI in the germline V gene. CDR3 length equals 16 residues. This chain's CDR3 is CASQLTGASSGNTIYF. CDR3 DNA: TGTGCCTCACAGCTCACCGGGGCCTCCTCTGGAAACACCATATATTTT. Full variable domain (outside the CDR3, taken from reference TRBV18 and TRBJ1-3): NAGVMQNPRHLVRRRGQEARLRCSPMKGHSHVYWYRQLPEEGLKFMVYLQKENIIDESGMPKERFSAEFPKEGPSILRIQQVVRGDSAAYFCASQLTGASSGNTIYFGEGSWLTVV.

J is TRBJ2-5 and V is TRBV10-3; 7 bases align to TRBD1. CDR1 is ENHRY and CDR2 is SYGVKD in the germline V gene. CDR3 length: 13 residues. The ends lost 8 bases at V and 3 bases at J; junction bases unmatched: 6. The CDR3 DNA reads TGTGCCATCGGACAAGGGACAGAAGAGACCCAGTACTTC. It is translated as CAIGQGTEETQYF.

The J gene is TRBJ1-2, the V gene TRBV28, with D possibly being TRBD1 (5 bases). Trimming stripped 3 bases from V and 6 bases from J, with 20 bases between. This CDR3 spans 16 amino acids. The germline CDR1 and CDR2 sequences are MDHEN and SYDVKM. CDR3 residues: CASSFPSLWGEHGYTF. The CDR3 region has the DNA TGTGCCAGCAGTTTCCCCTCCCTTTGGGGGGAGCATGGCTACACCTTC.

This chain joins TRBV6-5 and TRBJ1-1; D not resolved. Germline loops: CDR1 MNHEY, CDR2 SVGAGI. V lost 2 bases and J 1 base, leaving 11 bases between the germline ends. This CDR3 contains 15 residues. CDR3: CASSYGRERNTEAFF. In DNA form, the CDR3 reads TGTGCCAGCAGTTACGGCCGGGAGCGGAACACTGAAGCTTTCTTT.

This clonotype was observed at least ten times. The chain uses TRBV12-3 or TRBV12-4 and TRBJ1-4; D is undetermined. Trimming pared 5 bases from V and 5 bases from J, leaving 12 bases between. This CDR3 contains 14 residues. CDR3 residues: CASSASVANEKLFF. The CDR3, as DNA: TGTGCCAGCAGTGCCAGCGTAGCCAATGAAAAACTGTTTTTT.

This chain connects TRBV5-1 to TRBJ2-5; 11 bases map to TRBD2. V was pared by 0 bases and J by 2 bases, with 3 bases of the junction left unmatched. This CDR3 contains 16 residues. The germline CDR1 and CDR2 sequences are SGHRS and YFSETQ. CDR3 DNA: TGCGCCAGCAGCTTGGCCGTAGCGGGGGGGCAAGAGACCCAGTACTTC. It specifies CASSLAVAGGQETQYF.

The chain combines TRBV4-3 with TRBJ1-2; tentative D call: TRBD1 (5 bases). CDR3 size: 17 residues. V lost 1 base, J lost 0 bases, and 15 bases lay in between. CDR1 and CDR2 from the germline V gene are LGHNA and YSLEER. The CDR3 loop is CASSQVSQAGTNYGYTF. For the CDR3, the DNA is TGCGCCAGCAGCCAAGTTTCACAGGCGGGAACTAACTATGGCTACACCTTC.

This clonotype was picked up one time. The chain carries TRBV24-1 and TRBJ2-1, with TRBD2 matching 9 bases. This CDR3 has 15 amino acids. Germline loops: CDR1 KGHDR, CDR2 SFDVKD. Losses at the gene ends were 11 bases for V and 6 bases for J; bases not matched to a gene: 13. The CDR3 spells CASGFGGRAFNEQFF. The DNA for the CDR3 is TGTGCCAGCGGATTCGGCGGGAGGGCCTTCAATGAGCAGTTCTTC.

In its sample, this clonotype was seen a few times. This chain connects TRBV6-6 to TRBJ2-5; no clear D. This CDR3 comprises 13 residues. With 2 bases removed from V and 7 bases from J, the gap between germline ends came to 11 bases. Germline CDR1 reads MNHNY; CDR2 reads SVGAGI (reference sequence). In DNA, the CDR3 is TGTGCCAGCAGTTACGAGTCTTCCTTGACCCAGTACTTC. This encodes CASSYESSLTQYF.